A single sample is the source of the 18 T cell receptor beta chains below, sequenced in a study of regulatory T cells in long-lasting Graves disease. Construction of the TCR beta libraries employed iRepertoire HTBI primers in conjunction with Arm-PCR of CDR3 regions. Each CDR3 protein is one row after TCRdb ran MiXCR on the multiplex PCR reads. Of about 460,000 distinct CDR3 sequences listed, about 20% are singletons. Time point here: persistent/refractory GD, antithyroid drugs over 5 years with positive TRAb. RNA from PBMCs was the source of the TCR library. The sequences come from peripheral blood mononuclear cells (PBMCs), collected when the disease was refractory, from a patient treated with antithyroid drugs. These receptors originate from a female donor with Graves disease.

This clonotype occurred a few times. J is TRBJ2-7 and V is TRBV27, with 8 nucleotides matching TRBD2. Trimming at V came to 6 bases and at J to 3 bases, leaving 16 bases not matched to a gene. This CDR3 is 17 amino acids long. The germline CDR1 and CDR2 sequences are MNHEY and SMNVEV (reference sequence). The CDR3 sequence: CASSPPPGLEVHYEQYF. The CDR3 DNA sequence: TGTGCCAGCAGCCCTCCACCGGGACTAGAAGTACACTACGAGCAGTACTTC.

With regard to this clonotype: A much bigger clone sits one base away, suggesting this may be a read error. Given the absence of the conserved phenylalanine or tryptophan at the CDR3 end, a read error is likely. The CDR3 reads CASIPGAFNQPQHL. CDR3 nucleotide sequence: TGTGCCAGCATCCCCGGGGCCTTCAATCAGCCCCAGCATCTT. The chain has TRBV6-2 or TRBV6-3 and TRBJ1-5; TRBD1 is a possible D gene (5 bases). V was pared by 7 bases and J by 3 bases, with 13 bases between. This CDR3 contains 14 residues. CDR1 is MNHEY and CDR2 is SVGEGT in the germline V gene.

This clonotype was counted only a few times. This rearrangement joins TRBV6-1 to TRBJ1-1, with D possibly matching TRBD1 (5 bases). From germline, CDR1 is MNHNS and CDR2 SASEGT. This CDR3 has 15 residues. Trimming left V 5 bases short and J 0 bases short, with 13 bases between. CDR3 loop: CASSTTEIMNTEAFF. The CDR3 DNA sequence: TGTGCCAGCAGTACGACAGAAATAATGAACACTGAAGCTTTCTTT.

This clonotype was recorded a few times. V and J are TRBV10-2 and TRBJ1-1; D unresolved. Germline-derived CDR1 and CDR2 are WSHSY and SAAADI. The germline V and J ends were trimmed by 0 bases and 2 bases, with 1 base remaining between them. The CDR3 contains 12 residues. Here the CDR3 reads CASSESNTEAFF. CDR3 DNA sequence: TGCGCCAGCAGTGAGTCCAACACTGAAGCTTTCTTT.

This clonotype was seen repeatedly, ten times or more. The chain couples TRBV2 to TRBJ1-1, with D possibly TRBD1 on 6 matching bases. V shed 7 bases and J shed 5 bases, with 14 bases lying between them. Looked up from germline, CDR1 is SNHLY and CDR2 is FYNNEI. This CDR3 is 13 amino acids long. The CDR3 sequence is CASKNREVTEAFF. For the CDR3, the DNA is TGTGCCAGCAAAAACAGGGAAGTTACTGAAGCTTTCTTT.

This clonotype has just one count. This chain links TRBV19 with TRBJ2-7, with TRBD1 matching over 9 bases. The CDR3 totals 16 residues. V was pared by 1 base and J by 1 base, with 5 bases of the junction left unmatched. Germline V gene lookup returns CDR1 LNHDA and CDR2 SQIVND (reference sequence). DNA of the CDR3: TGTGCCAGTAGTATAGGTGGGACAGGGCCTTCCTACGAGCAGTACTTC. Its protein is CASSIGGTGPSYEQYF.

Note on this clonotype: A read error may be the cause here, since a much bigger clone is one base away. The CDR3 reads CASSCSTGFTAGYTF. CDR3 nucleotide sequence: TGTGCCAGCAGTTGCTCGACAGGGTTTACTGCTGGCTACACCTTC. The chain joins TRBV6-9 to TRBJ1-2; TRBD1 agrees at 7 bases. V lost 4 bases, J lost 7 bases, and 12 bases stayed unmatched. The CDR3 covers 15 residues. Looked up from germline, CDR1 is MNHGY and CDR2 is SVAAGI.

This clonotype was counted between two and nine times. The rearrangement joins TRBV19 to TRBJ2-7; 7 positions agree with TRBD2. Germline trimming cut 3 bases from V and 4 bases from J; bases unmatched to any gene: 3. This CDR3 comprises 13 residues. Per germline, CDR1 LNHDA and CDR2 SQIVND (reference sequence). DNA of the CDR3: TGTGCCAGTAGTATGGGACTACGTTACGAGCAGTACTTC. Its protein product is CASSMGLRYEQYF.

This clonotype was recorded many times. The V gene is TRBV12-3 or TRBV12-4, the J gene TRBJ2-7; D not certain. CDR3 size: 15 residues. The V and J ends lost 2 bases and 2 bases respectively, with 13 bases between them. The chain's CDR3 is CASSLSVGRPYEQYF. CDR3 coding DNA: TGTGCCAGCAGTTTAAGTGTAGGACGGCCCTACGAGCAGTACTTC.

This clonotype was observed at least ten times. The CDR3 sequence is CASSPAPRGYGYTF. CDR3 DNA sequence: TGTGCCAGCAGTCCTGCTCCCAGAGGCTATGGCTACACCTTC. The chain has TRBV28 and TRBJ1-2, with no clear D. CDR1 and CDR2 from the germline V gene are MDHEN and SYDVKM. With 5 bases removed from V and 4 bases from J, the gap between germline ends came to 14 bases. This CDR3 comprises 14 residues.

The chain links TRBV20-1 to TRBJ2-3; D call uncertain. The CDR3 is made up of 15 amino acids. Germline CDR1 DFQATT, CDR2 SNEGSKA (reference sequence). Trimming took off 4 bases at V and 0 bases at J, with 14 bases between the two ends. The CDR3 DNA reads TGCAGTGCTAATAACTATGGCTCAAGCACAGATACGCAGTATTTT. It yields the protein CSANNYGSSTDTQYF.

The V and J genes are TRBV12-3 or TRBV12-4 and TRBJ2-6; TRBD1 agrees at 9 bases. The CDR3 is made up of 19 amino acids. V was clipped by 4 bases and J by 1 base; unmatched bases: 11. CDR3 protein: CASSSPRRDRASGANVLTF. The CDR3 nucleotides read TGTGCCAGCAGTTCCCCCCGCCGGGACAGGGCTTCTGGGGCCAACGTCCTGACTTTC.

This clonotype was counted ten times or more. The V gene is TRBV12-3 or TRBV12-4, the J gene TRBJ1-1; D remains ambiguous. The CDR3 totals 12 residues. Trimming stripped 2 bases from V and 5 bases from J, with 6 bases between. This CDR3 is CASSLRLTEAFF. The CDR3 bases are TGTGCCAGCAGTTTAAGGTTGACTGAAGCTTTCTTT.

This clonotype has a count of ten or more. CDR3 protein: CASIPSGGTGWTGELFF. CDR3 bases: TGTGCCAGCATACCCTCAGGGGGGACAGGGTGGACCGGGGAGCTGTTTTTT. This chain joins TRBV6-1 and TRBJ2-2, with TRBD1 matching 9 bases. Germline V gene lookup returns CDR1 MNHNS and CDR2 SASEGT. V gave up 7 bases and J gave up 5 bases; unmatched junction bases: 14. This CDR3 region has 17 residues.

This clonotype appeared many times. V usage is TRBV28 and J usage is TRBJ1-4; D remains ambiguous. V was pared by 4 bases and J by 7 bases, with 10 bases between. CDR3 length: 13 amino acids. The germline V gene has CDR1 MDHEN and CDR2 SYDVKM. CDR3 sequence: CASSSRSSEKLFF. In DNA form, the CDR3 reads TGTGCCAGCAGTTCCCGATCGAGTGAAAAACTGTTTTTT.

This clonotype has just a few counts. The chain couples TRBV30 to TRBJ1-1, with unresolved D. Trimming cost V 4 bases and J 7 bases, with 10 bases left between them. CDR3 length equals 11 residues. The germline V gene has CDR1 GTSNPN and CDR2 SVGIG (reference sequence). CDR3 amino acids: CAWTLGGEAFF. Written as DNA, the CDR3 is TGTGCCTGGACCCTGGGTGGTGAAGCTTTCTTT.

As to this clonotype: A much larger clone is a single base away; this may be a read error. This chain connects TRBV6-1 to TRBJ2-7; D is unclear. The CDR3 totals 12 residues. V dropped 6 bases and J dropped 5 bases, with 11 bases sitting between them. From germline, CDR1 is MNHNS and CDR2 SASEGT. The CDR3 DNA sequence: TGTGCCAGCAGACCCTCCCCCCACGAGCAGTACTTC. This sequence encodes CASRPSPHEQYF.

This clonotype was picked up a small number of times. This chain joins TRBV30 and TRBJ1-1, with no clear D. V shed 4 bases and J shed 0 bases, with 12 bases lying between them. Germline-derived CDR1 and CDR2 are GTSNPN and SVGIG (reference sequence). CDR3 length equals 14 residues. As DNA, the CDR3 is TGTGCCTGGAATAGTCCCCCTATGAACACTGAAGCTTTCTTT. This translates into CAWNSPPMNTEAFF.